The 3 T cell receptor beta chains given below trace back to one sample, sequenced in a study of response to subunit inactivated influenza vaccine. A single record per CDR3 protein comes from TCRdb applying MiXCR to the RT-PCR reads. The sample has over 800,000 distinct CDR3 sequences, approximately 22% seen once. Here the sequenced sample was PBMCs from blood, taken approximately 5 days after vaccination. All receptors derive from a man in his forties or fifties who received an inactivated influenza vaccine.

The CDR3 region has the DNA TGTGCCAGCAGTCCCACGGGGGGAACCGTACGCTCTGGAAACACCATATATTTT. Its protein product is CASSPTGGTVRSGNTIYF. The chain combines TRBV2 with TRBJ1-3, with D possibly being TRBD1 (5 bases). Germline V gives CDR1 SNHLY, CDR2 FYNNEI. This CDR3 region has 18 residues. V shed 5 bases and J shed 0 bases, with 20 bases lying between them.

This clonotype was recorded a few times. The chain couples TRBV20-1 to TRBJ1-6; 10 bases align to TRBD1. Per the germline V gene, CDR1 is DFQATT and CDR2 is SNEGSKA (reference sequence). The CDR3 length is 15 residues. V was pared by 0 bases and J by 8 bases, with 4 bases of the junction left unmatched. The CDR3 DNA sequence: TGCAGTGCTAGAGATCAGGGACAGGGGTATTCACCCCTCCACTTT. Its protein is CSARDQGQGYSPLHF.

V usage is TRBV20-1 and J usage is TRBJ2-4; D possibly matches TRBD1 or TRBD2 (6 bases each). The CDR3 loop spans 14 amino acids. V lost 5 bases to trimming and J lost 1 base, with 12 bases between them. Germline assignment: CDR1 DFQATT and CDR2 SNEGSKA (reference sequence). DNA for the CDR3: TGCAGTGCTGGAGGGGGAAGGGCCAAAAACATTCAGTACTTC. It yields the protein CSAGGGRAKNIQYF.